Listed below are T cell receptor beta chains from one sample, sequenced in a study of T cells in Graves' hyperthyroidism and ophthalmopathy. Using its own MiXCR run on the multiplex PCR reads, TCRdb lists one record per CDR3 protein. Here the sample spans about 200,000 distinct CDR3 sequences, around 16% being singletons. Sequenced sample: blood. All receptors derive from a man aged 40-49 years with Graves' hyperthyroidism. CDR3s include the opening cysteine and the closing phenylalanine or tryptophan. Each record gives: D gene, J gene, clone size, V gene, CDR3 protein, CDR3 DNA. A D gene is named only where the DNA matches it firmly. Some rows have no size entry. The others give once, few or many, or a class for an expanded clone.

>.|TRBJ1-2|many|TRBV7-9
CASSAIESNYGYTF
TGTGCCAGCAGCGCTATTGAGTCTAACTATGGCTACACCTTC
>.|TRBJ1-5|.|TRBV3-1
CASSQGFLMEPQHF
TGTGCCAGCAGCCAGGGGTTTTTAATGGAGCCCCAGCATTTT
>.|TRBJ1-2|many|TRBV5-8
CASSNDRKANYGYTF
TGTGCCAGCAGCAATGACAGGAAAGCTAACTATGGCTACACCTTC
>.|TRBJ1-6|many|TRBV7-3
CASSPTGPPRPLHF
TGTGCCAGCAGCCCAACGGGACCGCCGCGACCCCTCCACTTT
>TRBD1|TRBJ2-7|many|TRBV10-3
CASNRDRESYEQYF
TGTGCCTCCAACCGGGACAGGGAGAGTTACGAGCAGTACTTC
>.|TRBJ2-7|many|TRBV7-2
CASSLAWSYEQYF
TGTGCCAGCAGCTTAGCCTGGTCGTACGAGCAGTACTTC
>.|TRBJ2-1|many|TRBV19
CASSIAAAVSSYNEQFF
TGTGCCAGTAGTATAGCCGCTGCGGTTAGCTCCTACAATGAGCAGTTCTTC
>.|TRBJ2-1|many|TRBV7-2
CASSTDRLYQFF
TGTGCCAGCAGCACCGACAGGCTATACCAGTTCTTC
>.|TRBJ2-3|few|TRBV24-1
CATGDLTLSGPYTQYF
TGTGCCACCGGTGATTTGACCCTCTCGGGCCCATATACGCAGTATTTT
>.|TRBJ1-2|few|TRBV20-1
CSAIAGVGYTF
TGCAGTGCCATAGCTGGGGTCGGCTACACCTTC
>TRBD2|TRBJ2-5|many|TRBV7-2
CASSFQRGGQETQYF
TGTGCCAGCAGCTTTCAGCGGGGGGGTCAAGAGACCCAGTACTTC
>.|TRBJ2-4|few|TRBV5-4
CASSSLTENIQYF
TGTGCCAGCAGCTCGCTGACAGAAAACATTCAGTACTTC
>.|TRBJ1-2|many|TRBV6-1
CASNWVANPGKYNYGYTF
TGTGCCAGCAACTGGGTGGCAAATCCCGGAAAATATAACTATGGCTACACCTTC
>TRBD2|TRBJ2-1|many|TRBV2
CASRGWAGDLSYNEQFF
TGTGCCAGCAGAGGATGGGCGGGGGACCTATCCTACAATGAGCAGTTCTTC
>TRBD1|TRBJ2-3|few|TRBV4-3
CASSQEVSTGVADTQYF
TGCGCCAGCAGCCAAGAAGTCAGTACAGGGGTTGCTGATACGCAGTATTTT
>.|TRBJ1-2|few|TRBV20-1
CSARVIGVWYGYTF
TGCAGTGCTAGGGTTATTGGGGTTTGGTATGGCTACACCTTC
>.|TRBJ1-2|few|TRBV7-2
CASSPRQDEGYTF
TGTGCCAGCAGCCCTCGACAGGACGAAGGCTACACCTTC
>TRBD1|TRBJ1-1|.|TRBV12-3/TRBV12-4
CASSPGGSTEAFF
TGTGCCAGCAGCCCAGGGGGGAGCACTGAAGCTTTCTTT
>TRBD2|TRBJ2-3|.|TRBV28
CASPPGTSVTDTQYF
TGTGCCAGCCCGCCGGGGACTAGCGTCACAGATACGCAGTATTTT
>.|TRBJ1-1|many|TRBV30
CAWRANTEAFF
TGTGCCTGGAGGGCGAACACTGAAGCTTTCTTT
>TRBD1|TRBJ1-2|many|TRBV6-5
CASSYSIGTGLSDGYTF
TGTGCCAGCAGTTACTCGATCGGGACAGGGCTTTCGGATGGCTACACCTTC
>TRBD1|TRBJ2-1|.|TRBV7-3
CASSLATGGAGNEQFF
TGTGCCAGCAGCTTAGCAACAGGGGGCGCGGGTAATGAGCAGTTCTTC
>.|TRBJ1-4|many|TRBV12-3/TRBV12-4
CASSFAGDNEKLFF
TGTGCCAGCAGTTTCGCTGGAGATAATGAAAAACTGTTTTTT